This T cell receptor (beta chain) emerged from a study of immune evolution from preneoplasia to lung adenocarcinoma. The overall study: HLA loss of heterozygosity: around 6.5% AIS, about 15% MIA, around 35% ADC, none AAH.

Study-wide results and caveats: Top clone share appeared to fall from AAH through AIS, MIA, adenocarcinoma.

Between about 2013 and 2018, patients underwent resection in Japan or China. Nucleic acids came from premalignant or tumor cells enriched by macro-dissection. This clone is deemed medium-sized. Its antigen is not known. The table came from immunoSEQ multiplex PCR; TCRdb's copy has only in-frame clones and leaves some out. The table has 9,500 or so clones, about 84% seen once. The clonotype comes from a person between 65 and 79 years old with lung adenocarcinoma. The sample comprised FFPE minimally invasive lung adenocarcinoma tissue.

Here the CDR3 reads CASSIKAGAAKNIQYF. The CDR3 DNA reads TGTGCCAGCAGCATCAAGGCGGGGGCGGCCAAAAACATTCAGTACTTC. This chain uses TRBV21-1 with TRBJ2-4; the table's D call, TRBD2, was not checked against the DNA. TRBV21-1 is annotated as a pseudogene. The CDR3 extends over 16 amino acids.